This is a list of T cell receptor beta chains from one sample in a study of blood T cell repertoires in COVID-19. Some clones are missing from TCRdb's copy, which holds only in-frame ones; the method was immunoSEQ multiplex PCR. Of some 150,000 clones in the sample, approximately 85% are singletons; the top ten hold approximately 0.6%. The sequencing input was peripheral blood. The origin of the receptors is a man in his sixties with COVID-19, enrolled during active disease. Each CDR3 is given with its conserved first and last residue. Each record gives: clone size, CDR3 length, V gene, J gene, D gene, CDR3 protein, CDR3 DNA. The D gene is left open where the match is weak. Some rows mark clone size as missing; the rest say once, few, many or name a class of expanded clone.

once	16	TRBV24-1	TRBJ2-5	TRBD1	CATSEPDRGRIETQYF	TGTGCCACCAGTGAACCGGACAGGGGGCGTATTGAGACCCAGTACTTC
NA	15	TRBV14	TRBJ1-1	TRBD1	CASSGHRGGGTEAFF	TGTGCCAGCAGCGGACACAGGGGTGGAGGGACTGAAGCTTTCTTT
NA	17	TRBV4-1	TRBJ2-6	NA	CASSQEAPTSGANVLTF	TGCGCCAGCAGCCAAGAAGCACCCACCTCCGGGGCCAACGTCCTGACTTTC
NA	15	TRBV3-1/TRBV3-2	TRBJ1-6	NA	CASSLKQGGNSPLHF	TGTGCCAGCAGCCTAAAACAGGGAGGGAATTCACCCCTCCACTTT
NA	15	TRBV7-8	TRBJ2-5	NA	CASSSPRRARETQYF	TGTGCCAGCAGCTCTCCCCGCAGGGCCCGAGAGACCCAGTACTTC
once	13	TRBV7-3	TRBJ1-1	TRBD1	CASSLGTGSEAFF	TGTGCCAGCAGCTTGGGGACAGGGAGTGAAGCTTTCTTT
NA	12	TRBV30	TRBJ1-2	NA	CAATGQGYGYTF	TGTGCCGCAACTGGGCAGGGGTATGGCTACACCTTC
few	11	TRBV4-3	TRBJ2-3	NA	CASSQDFDLYF	TGCGCCAGCAGCCAAGATTTCGACTTATATTTT
NA	16	TRBV5-1	TRBJ1-3	NA	CASSSLGAGTGNTIYF	TGCGCCAGCAGTTCCCTTGGGGCCGGCACTGGAAACACCATATATTTT
NA	14	TRBV14	TRBJ1-6	NA	CASSRGQYNSPLHF	TGTGCCAGCAGCCGCGGACAGTATAATTCACCCCTCCACTTT
NA	13	TRBV11-2	TRBJ1-2	NA	CASSLTENYGYTF	TGTGCCAGCAGCTTAACAGAAAACTATGGCTACACCTTC
NA	13	TRBV6-5	TRBJ1-2	NA	CASRPGSNYGYTF	TGTGCCAGCCGCCCGGGGTCGAACTATGGCTACACCTTC
NA	16	TRBV19	TRBJ1-1	TRBD1	CASSRRQGVVHTEAFF	TGTGCCAGTAGTAGACGACAGGGTGTAGTGCACACTGAAGCTTTCTTT
NA	13	TRBV11-2	TRBJ2-5	NA	CASSLYSSRAQYF	TGTGCCAGCAGCTTATACTCCTCCAGGGCCCAGTACTTC
once	16	TRBV6-2/TRBV6-3	TRBJ2-7	NA	CASSYSLSTGEYEQYF	TGTGCCAGCAGTTACTCATTAAGCACAGGAGAATACGAGCAGTACTTC
once	12	TRBV5-4	TRBJ2-7	NA	CASSESVSEQYF	TGTGCCAGCAGCGAGAGTGTTTCCGAGCAGTACTTC
NA	15	TRBV21-1	TRBJ2-7	NA	CASSTPWGGSYEQYF	TGTGCCAGCAGCACCCCCTGGGGGGGTTCCTACGAGCAGTACTTC
few	16	TRBV11-3	TRBJ2-2	TRBD2	CASSLEGGRGAGELFF	TGTGCCAGCAGCTTAGAAGGCGGGAGGGGCGCCGGGGAGCTGTTTTTT
once	15	TRBV4-3	TRBJ2-1	NA	CASSQDYLINNEQFF	TGCGCCAGCAGCCAAGATTACTTGATAAACAATGAGCAGTTCTTC
NA	11	TRBV6-6	TRBJ1-1	NA	CASSYMREAFF	TGTGCCAGCAGTTACATGAGAGAAGCTTTCTTT
NA	14	TRBV14	TRBJ1-1	NA	CASSQESGITEAFF	TGTGCCAGCAGCCAAGAGTCAGGGATCACTGAAGCTTTCTTT
NA	11	TRBV4-2	TRBJ2-5	NA	CASSQAETQYF	TGTGCCAGCAGCCAAGCTGAGACCCAGTACTTC
NA	15	TRBV11-3	TRBJ1-2	TRBD1	CASSSTGQGDYGYTF	TGTGCCAGCAGCTCAACTGGACAGGGTGACTATGGCTACACCTTC
NA	16	TRBV19	TRBJ2-3	NA	CASSMSDSSSTDTQYF	TGTGCCAGTAGTATGAGCGACTCCTCTAGCACAGATACGCAGTATTTT
NA	13	TRBV18	TRBJ1-2	NA	CASSQLGAEGYTF	TGTGCCAGCTCACAACTCGGAGCCGAGGGCTACACCTTC
NA	15	TRBV5-1	TRBJ1-4	NA	CASSLDAGSNEKLFF	TGCGCCAGCAGCTTGGACGCGGGGTCTAATGAAAAACTGTTTTTT
NA	17	TRBV28	TRBJ1-2	TRBD1	CASSSILKRDRGDGYTF	TGTGCCAGCAGTTCTATCCTCAAGAGAGACAGGGGTGATGGCTACACCTTC
NA	14	TRBV7-2	TRBJ1-1	NA	CASSLDQGSAEAFF	TGTGCCAGCAGCTTAGACCAGGGGTCGGCTGAAGCTTTCTTT
few	12	TRBV24-1	TRBJ1-1	NA	CATSDTGDGAFF	TGTGCCACCAGTGATACGGGGGACGGAGCTTTCTTT
NA	14	TRBV18	TRBJ1-1	NA	CASSPITRNTEAFF	TGTGCCAGCTCACCAATTACCAGGAACACTGAAGCTTTCTTT
NA	14	TRBV9	TRBJ2-3	NA	CASSVGPGTDTQYF	TGTGCCAGCAGCGTAGGTCCGGGGACAGATACGCAGTATTTT
NA	16	TRBV11-2	TRBJ2-3	NA	CASSLWGGTSTDTQYF	TGTGCCAGCAGCTTATGGGGAGGAACTTCCACAGATACGCAGTATTTT
NA	18	TRBV11-2	TRBJ2-1	NA	CASSLSLVTYGLGYEQFF	TGTGCCAGCAGCTTATCTTTGGTTACGTACGGCCTCGGGTATGAGCAGTTCTTC
few	15	TRBV7-8	TRBJ1-6	TRBD1	CASSPGQAEHSPLHF	TGTGCCAGCTCTCCGGGACAGGCCGAACATTCACCCCTCCACTTT
NA	16	TRBV5-4	TRBJ2-1	TRBD2	CASSQRTSESYNEQFF	TGTGCCAGCAGCCAGAGGACTAGCGAGTCCTACAATGAGCAGTTCTTC
NA	17	TRBV3-1/TRBV3-2	TRBJ1-5	NA	CASSQGDAADSNQPQHF	TGTGCCAGCAGCCAAGGAGATGCGGCGGATAGCAATCAGCCCCAGCATTTT
NA	16	TRBV5-6	TRBJ1-5	TRBD1	CASSERGQGRGQPQHF	TGTGCCAGCAGCGAACGCGGACAGGGTAGAGGTCAGCCCCAGCATTTT
NA	13	TRBV7-2	TRBJ1-2	NA	CASGGPGGYGYTF	TGTGCCAGCGGGGGTCCGGGGGGCTATGGCTACACCTTC
NA	17	TRBV19	TRBJ2-2	TRBD2	CASSTRLAGVYTGELFF	TGTGCCAGTAGTACTAGACTAGCGGGGGTTTACACCGGGGAGCTGTTTTTT
NA	13	TRBV2	TRBJ1-3	TRBD1	CAMTGGLENTIYF	TGTGCCATGACAGGGGGTTTAGAAAACACCATATATTTT
NA	15	TRBV19	TRBJ1-5	TRBD1	CASNPTGVGNQPQHF	TGTGCCAGTAACCCGACAGGGGTGGGCAATCAGCCCCAGCATTTT
NA	20	TRBV27	TRBJ2-2	TRBD1	CASSFLGLGVGQGNTGELFF	TGTGCCAGCAGTTTCCTCGGCCTTGGCGTGGGACAGGGGAACACCGGGGAGCTGTTTTTT
NA	13	TRBV4-2	TRBJ2-1	NA	CASSQGLGDEQFF	TGTGCCAGCAGCCAAGGACTCGGGGATGAGCAGTTCTTC